A single sample gave rise to the 10 T cell receptor beta chains below, sequenced in a study of blood T cell repertoires in COVID-19 (TCRdb year 2020). The receptor library was made with the immunoSEQ multiplex PCR assay. TCRdb retrieved this table from immuneACCESS and kept in-frame rearrangements only. Not all clones are present; in checked studies, unresolved V genes account for under half, and no reason is known for the remainder. Across this sample there are 75,000 to 100,000 clones, with roughly 85% seen only once. The ten largest clones take up 10% to 12% of the sample. What was sequenced was peripheral blood. The origin of the receptors is a human donor in a cohort sampled during active COVID-19.

CDR3 sequence reads: CASSQVQGGFNEKLFF. Written as DNA, the CDR3 is TGTGCCAGCAGCCAAGTCCAGGGGGGCTTTAATGAAAAACTGTTTTTT. The chain couples TRBV4-2 to TRBJ1-4, with TRBD1 matching over 7 bases. This CDR3 has 16 residues. Germline assignment: CDR1 LGHNA and CDR2 YNFKEQ. V trimming: 1 base; J trimming: 4 bases; junction bases outside the gene matches: 6.

This clone was seen only a few times. This chain links TRBV7-8 with TRBJ2-7; 12 bases map to TRBD1. The CDR3 is 15 amino acids. In germline, CDR1 is SGHVS, CDR2 FQNEAQ. The J segment lost 6 bases and the V segment lost 4 bases, leaving 7 bases of the junction unmatched. The CDR3 loop is CASSSMGTGGSEQYF. The CDR3 DNA sequence: TGTGCCAGCAGCTCTATGGGGACAGGGGGCTCCGAGCAGTACTTC.

The DNA for the CDR3 is TGTGCCAGCAGTGAAACTCGTAGCGGGGGAACCTACGAGCAGTACTTC. Translated, it gives CASSETRSGGTYEQYF. The gene calls are TRBV6-1 and TRBJ2-7, with 9 bases aligning to TRBD2. The trim removed 2 bases at V and 2 bases at J, leaving 7 bases unmatched. Germline loops: CDR1 MNHNS, CDR2 SASEGT. There are 16 residues in the CDR3.

The J gene is TRBJ2-1, the V gene TRBV7-2; tentative D call: TRBD1 (6 bases). V lost 2 bases and J 8 bases, leaving 16 bases between the germline ends. There are 15 residues in the CDR3. Germline CDR1 is SGHTA and CDR2 is FQGNSA. The CDR3 DNA reads as TGTGCCAGCAGCTTAAGAACAGGGCTTAGGGATGAGCAGTTCTTC. Amino acids: CASSLRTGLRDEQFF.

The chain couples TRBV5-1 to TRBJ2-1, with 12 positions matching TRBD2. Trimming cost V 3 bases and J 7 bases; bases outside gene matches: 5. There are 15 residues in the CDR3. The V gene's germline CDR1 is SGHRS and CDR2 YFSETQ. The CDR3 loop is CASSYGTSGPNEQFF. The DNA for the CDR3 is TGCGCCAGCAGCTACGGGACTAGCGGGCCAAATGAGCAGTTCTTC. The complete variable domain, with remaining parts taken from reference TRBV5-1 and TRBJ2-1, reads KAGVTQTPRYLIKTRGQQVTLSCSPISGHRSVSWYQQTPGQGLQFLFEYFSETQRNKGNFPGRFSGRQFSNSRSEMNVSTLELGDSALYLCASSYGTSGPNEQFFGPGTRLTVL.

The rearrangement joins TRBV7-6 to TRBJ1-3, with 9 bases identical to TRBD1. This CDR3 has 18 residues. Germline lookup yields CDR1 SGHVS and CDR2 FNYEAQ. V shed 5 bases and J 3 bases; nucleotides not matched to a gene: 14. The CDR3 reads CASSTRGLWTGDGNTIYF. CDR3 nucleotides: TGTGCCAGCAGCACACGAGGCCTTTGGACAGGGGATGGAAACACCATATATTTT.

In DNA form, the CDR3 reads TGTGCCAGCTCAGACAGGGCCGACGTGAACACTGAAGCTTTCTTT. This sequence encodes CASSDRADVNTEAFF. The chain combines TRBV9 with TRBJ1-1; 7 nucleotides agree with TRBD1. In germline, CDR1 is SGDLS, CDR2 YYNGEE. After removal of 7 bases from V and 0 bases from J, the junction contained 9 bases not matched to a gene. The CDR3 is 15 amino acids.

The chain links TRBV5-6 to TRBJ2-7; 11 positions agree with TRBD2. Trimming removed 4 bases from V and 3 bases from J; junction bases left unmatched: 3. Germline CDR1 reads SGHDT; CDR2 reads YYEEEE. This CDR3 comprises 14 residues. CDR3 sequence reads: CASSTGTSGYEQYF. CDR3 bases: TGTGCCAGCAGCACCGGGACTAGCGGCTACGAGCAGTACTTC.

The rearrangement uses TRBV7-3 and TRBJ2-7, with 14 bases that match TRBD2. The V gene's germline CDR1 is SGHTA and CDR2 FQGTGA. CDR3 size: 15 residues. The trim removed 2 bases at V and 6 bases at J, leaving 3 bases unmatched. The chain's CDR3 is CASSLSGTSGSEQYF. CDR3 sequence (DNA): TGTGCCAGCAGCTTATCAGGGACTAGCGGGAGCGAGCAGTACTTC.

The chain employs TRBV2 and TRBJ2-7; D may be TRBD2 (6 bases). The germline V gene has CDR1 SNHLY and CDR2 FYNNEI. The CDR3 extends over 12 amino acids. V lost 6 bases, J lost 0 bases, and 6 bases lay in between. As DNA, the CDR3 is TGTGCCAGCAGCGGGAGCTCCTACGAGCAGTACTTC. Translated: CASSGSSYEQYF.